The text below deals with one T cell receptor beta chain. The antigen this receptor binds is unknown. Base qualities are not at hand, and no much larger clone is one base apart. The treatment or condition label, as the study defines it: around 19 received Ad26.COV2.S at low or high dose, single or two shots; about 5 received placebo; per-sample allocation not given. For vaccine and placebo recipients, repertoires were sequenced using samples collected on day 63 after the first injection. Cohort 1b enrolled fewer than 30 adults aged 18-55 years at a single site in Boston, USA, between 29 July and 7 August 2020. Ad26.COV2.S consisted of a replication-incompetent adenovirus type 26 vector by which a prefusion-stabilized SARS-CoV-2 spike protein from the original Wuhan strain was expressed. The immunoSEQ Assay was used to sequence TCRbeta CDR3 regions. After extraction, genomic DNA underwent amplification by bias-controlled multiplex PCR, followed by high-throughput sequencing. In the original analysis: To quantify the absolute abundance of every unique TCRbeta CDR3 region, sequences were collapsed and filtered. T cell fraction was estimated by normalizing TCRbeta template counts to usable DNA, which was measured by amplifying reference genes present in all nucleated cells. Repertoire TCRs were annotated as SARS-CoV-2-specific when V gene, CDR3 amino acid sequence and J gene were exactly matched to a known reactive TCR set. MIRA supplied the reference SARS-CoV-2 TCR set, which was filtered for enrichment in COVID-19-positive ImmuneCODE repertoires so that public or cross-reactive TCRs were removed. Using the MIRA antigens, annotated TCRs were further analysed by specific ORF or by position within an ORF. Depth was the summed frequency of annotated unique rearrangements, while breadth was defined as annotated unique rearrangements over total unique productive rearrangements. Two-sided Wilcoxon rank-sum tests were used to compare TCR breadth between groups. TCRdb carries this immuneACCESS record with in-frame sequences only. Its versions omit some clonotypes, under half of them owing to an unresolved V gene in the studies checked, with the rest unexplained. The V and J calls and clone size are taken from that table; D and trimming were inferred from the DNA. This sample comprises about 400,000 clones, approximately 88% of them detected only once. The ten largest make up 3.6% of the sample.

The data belong to a study of Ad26.COV2.S vaccination and SARS-CoV-2 variants (dated by TCRdb to the early 2020s). Concerning the study at large: Vaccine-arm donors were drawn from COV1001, a multicentre, randomized, double-blind, placebo-controlled phase I-IIa trial of Ad26.COV2.S in healthy adults. Participants in the trial were split at random into five groups of five each, receiving low-dose or high-dose Ad26.COV2.S once or twice, or else placebo on both occasions. Investigators remained blinded to trial group allocation during experiments and outcome assessment. Ad26.COV2.S was given intramuscularly at 5x10^10 or 1x10^11 viral particles, as a single shot or as two shots 56 days apart. The TCR-sequenced set comprised approximately 30 samples: some 19 Ad26.COV2.S vaccine recipients, 5 placebo recipients and 8 SARS-CoV-2 convalescent individuals. TCRbeta repertoire sequencing was used to assess the specificity and breadth of SARS-CoV-2-reactive T cell receptors after Ad26.COV2.S vaccination.

V sheds 5 bases and J sheds 6 bases, leaving 16 bases between their ends. CDR1 and CDR2 were assigned from the germline V gene as MDHEN and SYDVKM. The CDR3 starts with the cysteine, ends with the phenylalanine, and has 14 residues. CDR3 DNA only is kept here, 42 bases in frame from base 1. Summary of the overall study and its limitations: Higher spike-specific TCR breadth was observed in Ad26.COV2.S recipients than in placebo recipients (P = 0.0014). Comparing responses between vaccine doses or regimens was not something the study was powered to do. Vaccine and placebo recipients had comparable non-spike TCR breadth, which fits with the vaccine containing only spike. After vaccination, spike-specific CD8+ and CD4+ T cell responses were reported to show substantial breadth. The authors noted that the TCR breadth and depth analyses may have underestimated total T cell responses.

The sample in question was peripheral blood, obtained in a trial of Ad26.COV2.S vaccine versus placebo. The receptor's source is a person between 18 and 65 years old who received the Ad26.COV2.S COVID-19 vaccine or a placebo. Recombination joined TRBV28 with TRBJ1-2, with the D gene not clear enough to name. The sequenced DNA: TGTGCCAGCAGTGGATGGGCGTTGAAGAATGGCTACACCTTC. It translates to CASSGWALKNGYTF.